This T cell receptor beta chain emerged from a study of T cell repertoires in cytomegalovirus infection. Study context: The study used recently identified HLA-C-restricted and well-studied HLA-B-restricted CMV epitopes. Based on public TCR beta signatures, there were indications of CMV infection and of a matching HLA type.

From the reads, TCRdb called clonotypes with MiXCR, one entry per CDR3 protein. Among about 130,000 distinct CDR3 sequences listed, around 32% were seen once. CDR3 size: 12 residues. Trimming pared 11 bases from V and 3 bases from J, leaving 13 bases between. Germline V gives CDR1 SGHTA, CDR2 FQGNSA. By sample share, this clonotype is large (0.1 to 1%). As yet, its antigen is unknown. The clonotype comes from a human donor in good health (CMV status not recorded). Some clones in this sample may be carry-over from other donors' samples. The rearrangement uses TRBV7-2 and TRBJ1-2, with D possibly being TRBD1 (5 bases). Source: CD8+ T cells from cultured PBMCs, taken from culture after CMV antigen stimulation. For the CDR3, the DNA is TGTGCCGCGAAGAGACAGTACTATGGCTACACCTTC. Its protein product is CAAKRQYYGYTF.